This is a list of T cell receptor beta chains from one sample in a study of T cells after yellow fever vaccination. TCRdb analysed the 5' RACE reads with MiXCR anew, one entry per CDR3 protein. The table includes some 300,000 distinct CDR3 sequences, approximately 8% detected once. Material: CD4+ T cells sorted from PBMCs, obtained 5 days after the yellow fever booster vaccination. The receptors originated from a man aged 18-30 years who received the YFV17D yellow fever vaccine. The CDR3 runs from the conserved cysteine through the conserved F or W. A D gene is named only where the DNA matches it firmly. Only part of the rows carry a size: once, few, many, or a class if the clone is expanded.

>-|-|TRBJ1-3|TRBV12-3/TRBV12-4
CASSLAGGAGGNTIYF
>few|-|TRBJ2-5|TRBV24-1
CATSDPLAGETQYF
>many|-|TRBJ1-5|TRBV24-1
CATSLGPDQPQHF
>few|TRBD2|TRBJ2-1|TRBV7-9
CASSLGAGGTYNEQFF
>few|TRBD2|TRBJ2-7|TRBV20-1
CSAMGLAYSYEQYF
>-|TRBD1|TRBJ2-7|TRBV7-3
CASSPGTGGAEQYF
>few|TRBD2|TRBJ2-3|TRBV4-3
CASSPQAGGPTDTQYF
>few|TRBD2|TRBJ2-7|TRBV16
CASSQSSLAGNYEQYF
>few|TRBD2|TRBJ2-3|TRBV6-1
CASSEAILAGSTDTQYF
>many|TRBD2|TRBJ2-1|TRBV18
CASSPPASGGIDEQFF
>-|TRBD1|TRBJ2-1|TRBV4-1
CASSLTPGQGAHEQFF
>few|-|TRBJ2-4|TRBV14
CASSQESVRQASRIAKNIQYF
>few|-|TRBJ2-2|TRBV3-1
CASSQERGSLAGELFF
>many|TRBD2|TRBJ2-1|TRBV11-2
CASSRLTLAVAYNEQFF
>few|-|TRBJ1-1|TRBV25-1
CASSDPGRAFF
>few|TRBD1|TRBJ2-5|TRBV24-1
CATSDLTGPQYF
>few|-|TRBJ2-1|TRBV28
CASTSEYNEQFF
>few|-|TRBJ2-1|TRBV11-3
CASRGIGHILNEQFF
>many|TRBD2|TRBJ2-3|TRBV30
CAWSVWAGGSTDTQYF
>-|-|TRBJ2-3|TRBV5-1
CASSAWDPTDTQYF
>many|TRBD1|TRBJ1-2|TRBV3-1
CASSLPSGQGNYGYTF
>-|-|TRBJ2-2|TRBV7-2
CASSWVSNTGELFF
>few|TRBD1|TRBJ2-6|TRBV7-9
CASRPRTGGAGANVLTF
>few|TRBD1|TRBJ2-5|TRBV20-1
CSALIGRDREETQYF
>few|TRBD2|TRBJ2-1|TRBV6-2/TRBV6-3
CASSYIDVSGLAGLSSYNEQFF
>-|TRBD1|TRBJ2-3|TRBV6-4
CASRLLGGRDTQYF
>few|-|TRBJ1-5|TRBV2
CASSDGTSGPQHF
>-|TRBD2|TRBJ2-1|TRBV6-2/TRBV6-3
CASSYPAGSGGVYEQFF
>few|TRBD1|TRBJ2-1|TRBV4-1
CASRRQGAREQFF